A single sample gave rise to the 23 T cell receptor beta chains below, sequenced in a study of CD8 T cells in Susac syndrome. The RNA input was about 0.45 to 1 ug, and it was reverse transcribed with random hexamers. TCRdb ran MiXCR on the immunoSEQ multiplex PCR reads and lists one entry per CDR3 protein. The sample holds roughly 140,000 distinct CDR3 sequences, over 95% seen once. The sample comprised CD8+ T cells from PBMCs. The receptors originated from a human donor with multiple sclerosis.

The chain couples TRBV29-1 to TRBJ2-7, with D unresolved. Per the germline V gene, CDR1 is SQVTM and CDR2 is ANQGSEA. The CDR3 covers 11 residues. V lost 4 bases, J lost 0 bases, and 4 bases lay in between. In DNA, the CDR3 is TGCAGCGTTGGCAGCTCCTACGAGCAGTACTTC. It codes for CSVGSSYEQYF.

This chain uses TRBV4-1 with TRBJ1-1, with D possibly being TRBD1 (6 bases). The CDR3 is 13 residues long. Germline V gene sequence: CDR1 MGHRA, CDR2 YSYEKL. V lost 3 bases, J lost 7 bases, and 12 bases lay in between. Here the CDR3 reads CASSQGAKGEAFF. In DNA form, the CDR3 reads TGCGCCAGCAGCCAGGGGGCGAAGGGTGAAGCTTTCTTT.

This clonotype has a single count. The V and J genes are TRBV11-2 and TRBJ1-2; 7 bases fit TRBD1. The CDR3 is 15 amino acids. CDR1 and CDR2 (germline): SGHAT, FQNNGV. V lost 5 bases to trimming and J lost 4 bases; unmatched junction nucleotides: 10. For the CDR3, the DNA is TGTGCCAGCAGCCCACTAAGGGGGCAACTCTATGGCTACACCTTC. Translating it yields CASSPLRGQLYGYTF.

This sequence joins TRBV11-2 and TRBJ2-7, with D unresolved. CDR1 SGHAT and CDR2 FQNNGV come from the germline V gene. The V gene lost 4 bases and the J gene lost 6 bases, with 10 bases spanning the gap. CDR3 size: 12 residues. CDR3: CASSSARSEQYF. In DNA form, the CDR3 reads TGTGCCAGCAGCTCCGCGAGGTCCGAGCAGTACTTC.

This clonotype came up once. The rearrangement uses TRBV15 and TRBJ2-1; 9 bases fit TRBD2. The CDR3 loop spans 17 amino acids. V shed 1 base, J shed 7 bases, and the junction held 11 bases outside the gene matches. Germline V gene data show CDR1 as LNHNV and CDR2 as YYDKDF (reference sequence). CDR3 DNA sequence: TGTGCCACCAGCAGAGTTTTAGGGCGGGGGGGCGTGAATGAGCAGTTCTTC. As protein: CATSRVLGRGGVNEQFF.

The chain combines TRBV2 with TRBJ2-5; a weak D match, TRBD2 (5 bases). This CDR3 comprises 13 residues. CDR1 is SNHLY and CDR2 is FYNNEI in the germline V gene. V shed 4 bases and J shed 5 bases, with 11 bases lying between them. Here the CDR3 DNA reads TGTGCCAGCAGTGCCGGGGTGGAGGAGACCCAGTACTTC. Its translation is CASSAGVEETQYF.

The gene calls are TRBV29-1 and TRBJ1-4; tentatively, D is TRBD1 (5 bases). The CDR3 runs to 14 residues. The germline CDR1 and CDR2 sequences are SQVTM and ANQGSEA. The V end lost 7 bases, the J end lost 8 bases, and 20 bases lay between the germline ends. CDR3 loop: CSARRGTPKEKLFF. The CDR3 nucleotides read TGCAGCGCCCGACGCGGGACGCCGAAGGAAAAACTGTTTTTT.

This chain connects TRBV12-5 to TRBJ2-1, with D uncertain. Per germline, CDR1 LGHNT and CDR2 FRNRAP. Trimming stripped 6 bases from V and 9 bases from J, with 9 bases between. The CDR3 sequence is 11 residues long. DNA of the CDR3: TGTGCTAGTGGGACTTCGGGTGAGCAGTTCTTC. Protein: CASGTSGEQFF.

The chain has TRBV13 and TRBJ1-5, with D maybe TRBD1 (5 bases). This CDR3 comprises 13 residues. Between the trimmed V and J ends, which lost 0 bases and 7 bases, there was a span of 7 bases. The germline V gene encodes CDR1 PRHDT and CDR2 FYEKMQ (reference sequence). The CDR3: CASSLGRAQPQHF. The CDR3 DNA reads as TGTGCCAGCAGCTTAGGCAGGGCCCAGCCCCAGCATTTT.

The chain joins TRBV20-1 to TRBJ1-4, with TRBD1 as a possible D gene (5 bases). Per the germline V gene, CDR1 is DFQATT and CDR2 is SNEGSKA (reference sequence). Trimming pared 3 bases from V and 6 bases from J, leaving 23 bases between. This CDR3 region has 17 residues. CDR3 region: CSARRGGSRILDEKLFF. Here the CDR3 DNA reads TGCAGTGCTAGGCGCGGGGGTAGTAGGATATTGGATGAAAAACTGTTTTTT.

This chain uses TRBV20-1 with TRBJ2-3; 7 bases align to TRBD1. Losses at the gene ends were 8 bases for V and 3 bases for J; bases not matched to a gene: 14. Per the germline V gene, CDR1 is DFQATT and CDR2 is SNEGSKA (reference sequence). This CDR3 is built from 15 residues. The CDR3 loop is CSTWGKQGPTDTQYF. CDR3 bases: TGCAGTACCTGGGGAAAACAGGGGCCTACAGATACGCAGTATTTT.

This clonotype was seen just once. This chain connects TRBV6-1 to TRBJ1-5, with TRBD1 identical over 9 bases. Germline V gives CDR1 MNHNS, CDR2 SASEGT. The CDR3 consists of 19 residues. J lost 2 bases, V lost 6 bases, and 17 bases had no gene match. CDR3 amino acids: CASSSRGQGPRAGNQPQHF. The CDR3 DNA reads as TGTGCCAGCAGCTCCCGGGGACAGGGTCCAAGGGCGGGCAATCAGCCCCAGCATTTT.

The chain combines TRBV19 with TRBJ2-3; the match to TRBD1 covers 8 bases. The germline gives CDR1 LNHDA, CDR2 SQIVND (reference sequence). Trimming at V came to 5 bases and at J to 1 base, leaving 5 bases not matched to a gene. This CDR3 comprises 15 residues. The CDR3 DNA is TGTGCCAGTAGTCTTCAGGGGGCAGGCACAGATACGCAGTATTTT. Translation gives CASSLQGAGTDTQYF.

The chain is built from TRBV20-1 and TRBJ2-1; D possibly corresponds to TRBD1 (5 bases). Germline V gene data show CDR1 as DFQATT and CDR2 as SNEGSKA (reference sequence). Trimming took off 1 base at V and 5 bases at J, with 12 bases between the two ends. The CDR3 runs 14 residues. The DNA for the CDR3 is TGCAGTGCTAGAGGGACATATCCGCACAATGAGCAGTTCTTC. Its translation is CSARGTYPHNEQFF.

This clonotype was counted a single time. The CDR3: CASSSRDSSYEQYV. Here the CDR3 DNA reads TGTGCCAGCAGTTCCCGGGACAGCTCCTACGAGCAGTACGTC. The chain combines TRBV2 with TRBJ2-7, with TRBD1 identical over 7 bases. The CDR3 is 14 amino acids. V was clipped by 5 bases and J by 0 bases; unmatched bases: 4. Germline CDR1 and CDR2: SNHLY and FYNNEI.

The chain joins TRBV19 to TRBJ2-5; 8 bases agree with TRBD2. Per germline, CDR1 LNHDA and CDR2 SQIVND (reference sequence). V lost 6 bases and J lost 9; bases outside the gene matches: 9. CDR3 length: 13 residues. The CDR3 is CASSGAAGGPQYF. The CDR3 DNA reads TGTGCCAGTAGCGGGGCCGCGGGGGGCCCCCAGTACTTC.

This clonotype was detected once. CDR3 bases: TGTGCCAGCAGTGACAGGGAGTACCAGCCCCAGCATTTT. It specifies CASSDREYQPQHF. The V call is TRBV12-3 or TRBV12-4, the J call TRBJ1-5; 7 bases map to TRBD1. The CDR3 runs to 13 residues. The V and J ends lost 5 bases and 7 bases, in that order; junction bases with no gene match: 5.

The chain joins TRBV7-9 to TRBJ2-5; maybe TRBD2 (7 bases). V was shortened by 1 base and J by 2 bases, with 23 bases between the two germline ends. Per germline, CDR1 SEHNR and CDR2 FQNEAQ (reference sequence). The CDR3 consists of 19 residues. The CDR3 protein is CASSLDRPREGVSQETQYF. CDR3 DNA sequence: TGTGCCAGCAGCTTAGACAGGCCCAGGGAGGGGGTTTCTCAAGAGACCCAGTACTTC. Full variable domain (missing parts from reference TRBV7-9 and TRBJ2-5): DTGVSQNPRHKITKRGQNVTFRCDPISEHNRLYWYRQTLGQGPEFLTYFQNEAQLEKSRLLSDRFSAERPKGSFSTLEIQRTEQGDSAMYLCASSLDRPREGVSQETQYFGPGTRLLVL.

The J gene is TRBJ1-1, the V gene TRBV2; maybe TRBD1 (5 bases). This CDR3 region has 14 residues. Germline V lookup: CDR1 SNHLY, CDR2 FYNNEI. Trimming pared 8 bases from V and 5 bases from J, leaving 18 bases between. CDR3 amino acids: CASCPGFTLTEAFF. Written as DNA, the CDR3 is TGTGCCAGCTGCCCAGGGTTTACATTAACTGAAGCTTTCTTT.

The chain joins TRBV7-9 to TRBJ2-7; TRBD1 agrees at 11 bases. The CDR3 sequence is 15 residues long. Looked up from germline, CDR1 is SEHNR and CDR2 is FQNEAQ (reference sequence). V was pared by 1 base and J by 3 bases, with 2 bases of the junction left unmatched. The DNA for the CDR3 is TGTGCCAGCAGCTTAGAAGGGACAGGGGGCTACGAGCAGTACTTC. It yields the protein CASSLEGTGGYEQYF.

The chain joins TRBV2 to TRBJ2-3; D not certain. CDR3 length: 16 residues. Looked up from germline, CDR1 is SNHLY and CDR2 is FYNNEI. V was clipped by 5 bases and J by 4 bases, with 19 bases between them. CDR3 amino acids: CASSPIRALAADTQYF. CDR3 nucleotide sequence: TGTGCCAGCAGTCCCATCCGGGCCCTGGCGGCAGATACGCAGTATTTT.

The chain carries TRBV4-2 and TRBJ2-7; D remains ambiguous. Germline V gives CDR1 LGHNA, CDR2 YNFKEQ. Trimming shortened V by 1 base and J by 2 bases, and 12 bases separated the two germline ends. CDR3 length equals 15 residues. The CDR3 loop reads CASSQGTGPPYEQYV. CDR3 nucleotide sequence: TGTGCCAGCAGCCAAGGAACCGGGCCTCCCTACGAGCAGTACGTC.

This sequence joins TRBV12-3 or TRBV12-4 and TRBJ2-1; D is undetermined. This CDR3 spans 12 amino acids. Trimming stripped 3 bases from V and 6 bases from J, with 6 bases between. The CDR3 nucleotides are TGTGCCAGCAGTTTCGGCCCCAATGAGCAGTTCTTC. Translated: CASSFGPNEQFF.